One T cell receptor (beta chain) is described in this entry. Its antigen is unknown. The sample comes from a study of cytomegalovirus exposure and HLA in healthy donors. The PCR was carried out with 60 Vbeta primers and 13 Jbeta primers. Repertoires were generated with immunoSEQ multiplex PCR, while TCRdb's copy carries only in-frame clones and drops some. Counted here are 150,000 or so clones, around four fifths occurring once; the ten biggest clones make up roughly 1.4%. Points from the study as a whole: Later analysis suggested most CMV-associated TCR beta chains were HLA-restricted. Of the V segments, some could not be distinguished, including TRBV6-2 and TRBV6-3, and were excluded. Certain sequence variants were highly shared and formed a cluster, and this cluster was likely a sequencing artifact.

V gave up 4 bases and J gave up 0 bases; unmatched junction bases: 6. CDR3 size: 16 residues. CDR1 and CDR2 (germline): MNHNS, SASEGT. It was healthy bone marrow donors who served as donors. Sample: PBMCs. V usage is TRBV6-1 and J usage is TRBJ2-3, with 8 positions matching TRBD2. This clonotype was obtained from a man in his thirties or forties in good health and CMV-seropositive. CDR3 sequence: CASSVTPGGSTDTQYF. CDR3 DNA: TGTGCCAGCAGTGTGACCCCGGGGGGGAGCACAGATACGCAGTATTTT.